A selection of T cell receptor beta chains follows, all from one sample in a study of early T cells in non-severe SARS-CoV-2 infection. MiXCR, run by TCRdb on the 5' RACE reads, gives a single entry per CDR3 protein. In the table there are about 64,000 distinct CDR3 sequences, 10% to 15% of which are singletons. This specimen was whole blood, taken at baseline. All receptors derive from an adult who was a healthcare worker with PCR-confirmed SARS-CoV-2 infection or an uninfected control (not recorded which). Both conserved end residues are part of each CDR3. D genes are given only for firm matches. Clone size is stated in some rows and not others, as once, few, many or a class when expanded.

>.|TRBV7-2|TRBJ2-2|many
CASSSGRTGELFF
TGTGCCAGCAGCTCAGGGAGGACAGGGGAGCTGTTTTTT
>TRBD2|TRBV7-9|TRBJ2-5|many
CASSSRLAGGSLYQETQYF
TGTGCCAGCAGCTCGCGACTAGCGGGGGGCTCCCTGTACCAAGAGACCCAGTACTTC
>TRBD2|TRBV6-2/TRBV6-3|TRBJ2-2|.
CASSYGTSTGELFF
TGTGCCAGCAGTTACGGGACTAGCACCGGGGAGCTGTTTTTT
>.|TRBV20-1|TRBJ2-7|once
CNASNGGSSYEQYF
TGCAATGCTAGCAATGGGGGGAGCTCCTACGAGCAGTACTTC
>.|TRBV18|TRBJ2-4|many
CASSGGVKNIQYF
TGTGCCAGCTCAGGAGGGGTGAAAAACATTCAGTACTTC
>TRBD1|TRBV6-1|TRBJ1-5|few
CASSEARGRGHRQPQHF
TGTGCCAGCAGTGAAGCGCGAGGCAGGGGGCATCGTCAGCCCCAGCATTTT
>TRBD1|TRBV7-9|TRBJ1-1|few
CASSPIRGPGTEAFF
TGTGCCAGCAGCCCAATCAGGGGGCCGGGCACTGAAGCTTTCTTT
>TRBD1|TRBV18|TRBJ1-1|few
CASSQTGGNTEAFF
TGTGCCAGCTCGCAGACAGGGGGGAACACTGAAGCTTTCTTT
>TRBD2|TRBV7-9|TRBJ2-1|.
CASSLGRTSGANEQFF
TGTGCCAGCAGCTTAGGGAGGACTAGCGGGGCCAATGAGCAGTTCTTC
>.|TRBV28|TRBJ2-3|.
CASSTPGSGTDTQYF
TGTGCCAGCAGCACCCCCGGGTCCGGCACAGATACGCAGTATTTT
>.|TRBV27|TRBJ1-5|many
CASSLSAFLRQPQHF
TGTGCCAGCAGTTTATCAGCGTTTCTACGGCAGCCCCAGCATTTT
>.|TRBV5-5|TRBJ2-7|.
CASSLGQGHDEQYF
TGTGCCAGCAGCTTGGGGCAGGGCCACGACGAGCAGTACTTC
>.|TRBV11-2|TRBJ2-5|.
CASSFRMRYEGYQETQYF
TGTGCCAGCAGCTTCCGTATGCGGTATGAAGGGTACCAAGAGACCCAGTACTTC
>.|TRBV7-2|TRBJ2-7|medium-sized
CASSLGRAYYEQYF
TGTGCCAGCAGCTTAGGAAGGGCCTACTACGAGCAGTACTTC
>.|TRBV30|TRBJ1-6|.
CAWSVLANSPLHF
TGTGCCTGGAGTGTATTGGCTAATTCACCCCTCCACTTT
>TRBD1|TRBV5-1|TRBJ2-5|many
CASSRGQAETQYF
TGCGCCAGCAGCCGAGGACAGGCGGAGACCCAGTACTTC
>.|TRBV3-1|TRBJ2-7|.
CASSQGFREQYF
TGTGCCAGCAGCCAAGGTTTTCGCGAGCAGTACTTC
>TRBD2|TRBV5-1|TRBJ2-1|many
CASSLFSSGRAINNEQFF
TGCGCCAGCAGCTTGTTTTCCAGCGGGAGGGCCATTAACAATGAGCAGTTCTTC
>.|TRBV6-6|TRBJ2-7|few
CASRWGDEQYF
TGTGCCAGCAGGTGGGGTGACGAGCAGTACTTC
>.|TRBV28|TRBJ1-6|.
CASLGGLWNSPLHF
TGTGCCAGCCTCGGGGGGCTATGGAATTCACCCCTCCACTTT
>.|TRBV12-3/TRBV12-4|TRBJ2-2|many
CASSTVNTGELFF
TGTGCCAGCAGCACAGTGAACACCGGGGAGCTGTTTTTT
>.|TRBV18|TRBJ1-1|few
CASSPADRPEAFF
TGTGCCAGCTCACCAGCGGACAGACCTGAAGCTTTCTTT
>TRBD2|TRBV7-9|TRBJ2-1|few
CASSLGGLAGGNNNEQFF
TGTGCCAGCAGCTTAGGCGGACTAGCGGGGGGCAATAACAATGAGCAGTTCTTC
>.|TRBV7-2|TRBJ2-2|.
CASSYGHGTGELFF
TGTGCCAGCAGCTATGGACACGGAACCGGGGAGCTGTTTTTT
>TRBD1|TRBV7-9|TRBJ1-1|few
CASSSGTGGWIAEAFF
TGTGCCAGCAGCTCCGGGACAGGGGGATGGATCGCTGAAGCTTTCTTT
>.|TRBV19|TRBJ2-3|few
CASANRPDPRTDTQYF
TGTGCCAGTGCTAACCGACCTGACCCCCGCACAGATACGCAGTATTTT
>.|TRBV7-2|TRBJ2-2|.
CASSLEGIGELFF
TGTGCCAGCAGCTTAGAGGGTATCGGGGAGCTGTTTTTT